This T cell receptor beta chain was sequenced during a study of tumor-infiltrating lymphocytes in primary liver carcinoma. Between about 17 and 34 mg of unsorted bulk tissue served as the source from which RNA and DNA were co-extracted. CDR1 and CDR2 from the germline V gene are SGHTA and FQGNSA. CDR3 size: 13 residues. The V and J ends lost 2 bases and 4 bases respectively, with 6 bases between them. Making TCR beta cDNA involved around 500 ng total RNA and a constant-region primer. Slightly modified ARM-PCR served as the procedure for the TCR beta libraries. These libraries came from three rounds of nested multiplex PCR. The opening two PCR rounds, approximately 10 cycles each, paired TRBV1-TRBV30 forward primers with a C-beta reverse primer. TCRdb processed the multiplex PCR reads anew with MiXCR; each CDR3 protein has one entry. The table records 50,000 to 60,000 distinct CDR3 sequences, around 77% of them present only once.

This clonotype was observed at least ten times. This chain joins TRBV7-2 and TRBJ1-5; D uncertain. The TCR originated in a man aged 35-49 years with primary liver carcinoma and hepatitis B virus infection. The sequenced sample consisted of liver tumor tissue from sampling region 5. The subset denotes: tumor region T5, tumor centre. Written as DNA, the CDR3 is TGTGCCAGCAGCTTAACCGATAATCAGCCCCAGCATTTT. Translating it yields CASSLTDNQPQHF.